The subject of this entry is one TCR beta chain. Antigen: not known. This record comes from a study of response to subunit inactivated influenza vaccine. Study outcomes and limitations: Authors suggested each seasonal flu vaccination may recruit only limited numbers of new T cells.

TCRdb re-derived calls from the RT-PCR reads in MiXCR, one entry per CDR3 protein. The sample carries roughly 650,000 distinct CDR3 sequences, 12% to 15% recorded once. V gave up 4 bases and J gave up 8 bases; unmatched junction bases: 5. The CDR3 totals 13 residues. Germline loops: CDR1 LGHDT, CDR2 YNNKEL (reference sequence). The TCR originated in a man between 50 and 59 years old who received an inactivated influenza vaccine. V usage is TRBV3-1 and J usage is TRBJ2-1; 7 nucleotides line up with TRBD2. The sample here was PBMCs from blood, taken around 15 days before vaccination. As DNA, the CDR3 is TGTGCCAGCAGCCTAGGGGAGGGCCATGAGCAGTTCTTC. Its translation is CASSLGEGHEQFF.